Presented here are 28 T cell receptor beta chains from one specimen sequenced in a study of T cells in Graves' hyperthyroidism and ophthalmopathy. Researchers amplified the TCR beta CDR3 regions from RNA transcripts. HTBI primers drove first-round RT-PCR of the TCR CDR3. TCRdb itself ran the multiplex PCR reads through MiXCR, one entry per CDR3 protein. The table records over 500,000 distinct CDR3 sequences, about 15% of them present only once. The specimen sequenced was blood. The receptors were sampled from a woman in her forties with Graves' hyperthyroidism.

The V call is TRBV5-1, the J call TRBJ2-7, with a tentative D call TRBD2 (6 bases). The germline gives CDR1 SGHRS, CDR2 YFSETQ. The CDR3 consists of 14 residues. V lost 0 bases and J lost 2, with 9 bases in between. As DNA, the CDR3 is TGCGCCAGCAGCTTGGGACTAGGGCCCTACGAGCAGTACTTC. Encoded protein: CASSLGLGPYEQYF.

This clonotype has ten or more counts. The chain uses TRBV18 and TRBJ1-1, with TRBD1 matching over 10 bases. Trimming at V came to 0 bases and at J to 4 bases, leaving 2 bases not matched to a gene. The germline V gene encodes CDR1 KGHSH and CDR2 LQKENI. This CDR3 region has 15 residues. Here the CDR3 reads CASSPPGQGITEAFF. The CDR3, as DNA: TGTGCCAGCTCACCACCGGGACAGGGGATCACTGAAGCTTTCTTT.

Only a few counts were recorded for this clonotype. This rearrangement joins TRBV27 to TRBJ1-4, with D hard to call. CDR1 is MNHEY, CDR2 SMNVEV, per germline (reference sequence). V gave up 6 bases and J gave up 0 bases, with 5 bases separating them. This CDR3 region has 13 residues. CDR3 bases: TGTGCCAGCAGCTATACAACTAATGAAAAACTGTTTTTT. It encodes CASSYTTNEKLFF. Full variable domain (remainder filled in from reference TRBV27 and TRBJ1-4): EAQVTQNPRYLITVTGKKLTVTCSQNMNHEYMSWYRQDPGLGLRQIYYSMNVEVTDKGDVPEGYKVSRKEKRNFPLILESPSPNQTSLYFCASSYTTNEKLFFGSGTQLSVL.

This clonotype has a count of ten or more. The V call is TRBV7-9, the J call TRBJ1-4, with 7 nucleotides matching TRBD1. The CDR3 runs to 15 residues. Germline assignment: CDR1 SEHNR and CDR2 FQNEAQ (reference sequence). V shed 6 bases, J shed 0 bases, and the junction held 4 bases outside the gene matches. The CDR3 bases are TGTGCCAGCAGACGTACAGGGGCAACTAATGAAAAACTGTTTTTT. Translating it yields CASRRTGATNEKLFF. The complete variable domain, with remaining parts taken from reference TRBV7-9 and TRBJ1-4, reads DTGVSQNPRHKITKRGQNVTFRCDPISEHNRLYWYRQTLGQGPEFLTYFQNEAQLEKSRLLSDRFSAERPKGSFSTLEIQRTEQGDSAMYLCASRRTGATNEKLFFGSGTQLSVL.

This clonotype came up many times. The CDR3 DNA is TGCGCCAGCAGCGAAGGGTCGTCTAGCAATCAGCCCCAGCATTTT. Translating gives CASSEGSSSNQPQHF. The chain is built from TRBV5-1 and TRBJ1-5; no clear D gene. Germline V gives CDR1 SGHRS, CDR2 YFSETQ. The V and J ends lost 4 bases and 0 bases respectively, with 11 bases between them. The CDR3 consists of 15 residues.

This clonotype came up many times. The genes are TRBV6-1 and TRBJ1-1, with D possibly matching TRBD1 (6 bases). There are 14 residues in the CDR3. Trimming left V 3 bases short and J 0 bases short, with 8 bases between. Germline assignment: CDR1 MNHNS and CDR2 SASEGT. The CDR3 here is CASSDQGLNTEAFF. As DNA, the CDR3 is TGTGCCAGCAGTGACCAGGGGCTGAACACTGAAGCTTTCTTT.

V and J are TRBV7-3 and TRBJ1-2; 10 positions match TRBD1. The germline V gene encodes CDR1 SGHTA and CDR2 FQGTGA. The CDR3 consists of 15 residues. The V and J ends lost 0 bases and 3 bases, in that order; junction bases with no gene match: 1. CDR3 DNA: TGTGCCAGCAGCTTAACCGGGACAGGGGACTATGGCTACACCTTC. It encodes CASSLTGTGDYGYTF.

This clonotype was detected ten times or more. J is TRBJ1-1 and V is TRBV10-3, with 8 bases that match TRBD1. CDR1 is ENHRY and CDR2 is SYGVKD in the germline V gene. V lost 7 bases to trimming and J lost 2 bases; unmatched junction nucleotides: 12. This CDR3 is 16 amino acids long. The CDR3 DNA reads TGTGCCATCACACCGGCCGGCGGACAGGGCAACACTGAAGCTTTCTTT. Protein product: CAITPAGGQGNTEAFF.

In its sample, this clonotype was seen many times. The rearrangement uses TRBV20-1 and TRBJ2-3; 14 positions match TRBD2. V lost 5 bases to trimming and J lost 0 bases; unmatched junction nucleotides: 4. CDR3 length: 16 residues. CDR1 and CDR2 (germline): DFQATT, SNEGSKA (reference sequence). The CDR3 nucleotides read TGCAGTGCTGGGACTAGCGGGAGAGCTAGCACAGATACGCAGTATTTT. Encoded protein: CSAGTSGRASTDTQYF.

This clonotype was seen repeatedly, ten times or more. This chain links TRBV9 with TRBJ1-1; D gene unclear. The CDR3 loop spans 13 amino acids. V lost 0 bases, J lost 1 base, and 4 bases lay in between. Germline CDR1 and CDR2: SGDLS and YYNGEE. CDR3 region: CASSVDGNTEAFF. In nucleotides, the CDR3 is TGTGCCAGCAGCGTAGACGGGAACACTGAAGCTTTCTTT.

This clonotype was recorded at least ten times. The J gene is TRBJ1-5, the V gene TRBV6-2 or TRBV6-3, with TRBD1 identical over 9 bases. Germline-derived CDR1 and CDR2 are MNHEY and SVGEGT. The length of the CDR3 is 12 residues. Unmatched junction bases numbered 2, after V lost 10 bases and J lost 4 bases. This CDR3 reads CATGQGNQPQHF. The CDR3 DNA reads TGTGCCACAGGACAGGGGAATCAGCCCCAGCATTTT.

In its sample, this clonotype was seen a few times. V is TRBV10-3 and J is TRBJ2-7, with TRBD1 as a possible D gene (6 bases). Germline assignment: CDR1 ENHRY and CDR2 SYGVKD. V lost 2 bases and J 1 base, leaving 9 bases between the germline ends. There are 14 residues in the CDR3. CDR3 protein: CAISEAGASYEQYF. CDR3 nucleotides: TGTGCCATCAGTGAGGCAGGGGCTTCCTACGAGCAGTACTTC.

This clonotype was recorded at least ten times. J is TRBJ2-5 and V is TRBV28; TRBD2 matches 8 bases. V dropped 0 bases and J dropped 0; count of bases not matched to a gene: 3. This CDR3 has 16 residues. CDR1 is MDHEN, CDR2 SYDVKM, per germline. CDR3: CASSLWPSGYQETQYF. DNA of the CDR3: TGTGCCAGCAGTTTATGGCCTAGCGGGTACCAAGAGACCCAGTACTTC.

The V call is TRBV4-1, the J call TRBJ2-2; weak D call: TRBD1 (6 bases). The V end lost 3 bases, the J end lost 6 bases, and 17 bases lay between the germline ends. The CDR3 loop spans 16 amino acids. Germline V gene lookup returns CDR1 MGHRA and CDR2 YSYEKL. CDR3 sequence reads: CASSHILSGESGELFF. The CDR3, as DNA: TGCGCCAGCAGCCACATACTCTCAGGGGAATCCGGGGAGCTGTTTTTT.

The chain is built from TRBV9 and TRBJ1-3; D gene unclear. This CDR3 is built from 14 residues. The germline gives CDR1 SGDLS, CDR2 YYNGEE. Trimming removed 2 bases from V and 0 bases from J, with 6 bases in between. The CDR3 DNA reads TGTGCCAGCAGCGTCGAACACTCTGGAAACACCATATATTTT. This sequence encodes CASSVEHSGNTIYF.

This clonotype was counted at least ten times. The DNA of the CDR3 is TGTGCCAGCAGCCAAGATCTCGTTAACACCCCCTACGAGCAGTACTTC. Residues: CASSQDLVNTPYEQYF. The chain is built from TRBV3-1 and TRBJ2-7; D is unclear. Germline V gene data show CDR1 as LGHDT and CDR2 as YNNKEL (reference sequence). The V and J ends lost 0 bases and 2 bases respectively, with 14 bases between them. The CDR3 consists of 16 residues.

The chain employs TRBV19 and TRBJ1-2; D call uncertain. Trimming took off 9 bases at V and 7 bases at J, with 21 bases between the two ends. Germline CDR1 and CDR2: LNHDA and SQIVND (reference sequence). The CDR3 extends over 14 amino acids. Here the CDR3 DNA reads TGTGCCAGCTCGGTGTCGGACGGCGGGTTTGGCTACACCTTC. This codes for CASSVSDGGFGYTF.

V and J are TRBV2 and TRBJ2-3; 8 bases match TRBD1. The germline V gene encodes CDR1 SNHLY and CDR2 FYNNEI. The length of the CDR3 is 15 residues. V lost 10 bases to trimming and J lost 10 bases; unmatched junction nucleotides: 19. CDR3 in DNA: TGTGCCACCAACGAAGGGGACAGGCCCAGGGGGGCGCAGTATTTT. Protein sequence: CATNEGDRPRGAQYF.

This clonotype has ten or more counts. The chain joins TRBV9 to TRBJ2-5; no clear D gene. CDR1 is SGDLS, CDR2 YYNGEE, per germline. The V end lost 0 bases, the J end lost 5 bases, and 14 bases lay between the germline ends. The CDR3 sequence is 15 residues long. DNA of the CDR3: TGTGCCAGCAGCGTAGCGGAGAAACCGCGGGAGACCCAGTACTTC. Protein sequence: CASSVAEKPRETQYF.

V is TRBV19 and J is TRBJ2-5, with 9 bases aligning to TRBD2. This CDR3 contains 16 residues. V shed 4 bases and J 4 bases; nucleotides not matched to a gene: 10. Germline-derived CDR1 and CDR2 are LNHDA and SQIVND (reference sequence). CDR3 in amino acids: CASSNSGRILRETQYF. CDR3 coding DNA: TGTGCCAGTAGTAATAGCGGGAGAATCTTAAGAGAGACCCAGTACTTC.

This clonotype has a handful of counts. V usage is TRBV5-6 and J usage is TRBJ1-1; D is undetermined. The CDR3 contains 13 residues. Trimming shortened V by 4 bases and J by 10 bases, and 17 bases separated the two germline ends. Germline-derived CDR1 and CDR2 are SGHDT and YYEEEE. CDR3 sequence: CASSVQIYGPAFF. The CDR3 nucleotides are TGTGCCAGCAGCGTTCAGATCTATGGGCCAGCTTTCTTT.

This clonotype was found a few times. The rearrangement uses TRBV6-2 or TRBV6-3 and TRBJ2-1; 10 bases are a match to TRBD2. The germline CDR1 and CDR2 sequences are MNHEY and SVGEGT. The CDR3 is made up of 15 amino acids. The V segment lost 6 bases and the J segment 3 bases; nucleotides outside the gene matches: 5. The CDR3 bases are TGTGCCAGCAGCGAACCTAGCGGGAGCTACAATGAGCAGTTCTTC. Translated: CASSEPSGSYNEQFF.

This clonotype was recorded many times. The chain couples TRBV3-1 to TRBJ1-3, with D tentatively TRBD1 (6 bases). Trimming left V 1 base short and J 0 bases short, with 10 bases between. This CDR3 has 16 amino acids. Looked up from germline, CDR1 is LGHDT and CDR2 is YNNKEL (reference sequence). The CDR3, as DNA: TGTGCCAGCAGCCAAGCTGGGGGGGCCTCTGGAAACACCATATATTTT. This translates into CASSQAGGASGNTIYF.

This clonotype was seen many times. The V and J genes are TRBV11-3 and TRBJ1-1; D is perhaps TRBD1 (6 bases). This CDR3 spans 14 amino acids. V lost 3 bases, J lost 1 base, and 9 bases lay in between. Germline CDR1 is SGHNT and CDR2 is YENEEA. CDR3 sequence (DNA): TGTGCCAGCAGCTTCGGGACATCGAACACTGAAGCTTTCTTT. Its protein product is CASSFGTSNTEAFF.

This clonotype came up many times. The rearrangement uses TRBV2 and TRBJ1-5; D possibly corresponds to TRBD1 (6 bases). Germline CDR1 and CDR2: SNHLY and FYNNEI. With 6 bases removed from V and 3 bases from J, the gap between germline ends came to 9 bases. The CDR3 runs to 13 residues. The CDR3 nucleotides read TGTGCCAGCAGACGGGACACCAATCAGCCCCAGCATTTT. It is translated as CASRRDTNQPQHF.

The genes are TRBV5-1 and TRBJ2-5, with TRBD2 matching 9 bases. J lost 4 bases, V lost 9 bases, and 13 bases had no gene match. In germline, CDR1 is SGHRS, CDR2 YFSETQ. The CDR3 has 15 amino acids. In DNA form, the CDR3 reads TGCGCCACCCGGGATAGCGGGAGAAGGTCAGAGACCCAGTACTTC. Translating gives CATRDSGRRSETQYF.

This clonotype occurred many times. The chain is built from TRBV20-1 and TRBJ2-5; 13 bases fit TRBD2. This CDR3 contains 15 residues. Germline CDR1 and CDR2: DFQATT and SNEGSKA (reference sequence). V lost 2 bases and J lost 4; bases outside the gene matches: 4. CDR3 loop: CSARRTSGSGETQYF. DNA for the CDR3: TGCAGTGCTAGAAGGACTAGCGGGAGCGGAGAGACCCAGTACTTC.

The chain joins TRBV4-1 to TRBJ1-3; 8 nucleotides match TRBD1. After removal of 4 bases from V and 0 bases from J, the junction contained 8 bases not matched to a gene. Looked up from germline, CDR1 is MGHRA and CDR2 is YSYEKL. The CDR3 is made up of 17 amino acids. The CDR3 is CASSPGQGFLSGNTIYF. CDR3 sequence (DNA): TGCGCCAGCAGCCCCGGACAGGGTTTTCTCTCTGGAAACACCATATATTTT.